This section outlines one TCR beta chain sequence together with its context. Enrolled during active infection, Seattle patients were then followed longitudinally. This sample was taken from a study of blood T cell repertoires in COVID-19. On the study more broadly: COVID-19 samples, acute and convalescent, were from the United States, Italy and Spain. The cDNA or gDNA used as material had been derived from T cells, B-cell-depleted T cells, or PBMCs.

Per the original data handling: The authors estimated nucleated cell counts from reference gene primer amplification. Generated by immunoSEQ multiplex PCR, the TCRdb table keeps only in-frame clones and is missing some. From that table come the V and J calls and clone size; the DNA was used to work out D and trimming. The sample consists of 80,000 to 100,000 clones, 74% of them appearing once. Per the germline V gene, CDR1 is SGHRS and CDR2 is YFSETQ. Trimming took 3 bases from V and 4 from J; bases not matched to a gene: 6. The length of the CDR3 is 14 residues. This receptor was obtained from a man aged 65 to 85 with COVID-19, enrolled during active disease. The sequencing sample was made of peripheral blood. The rearrangement joins TRBV5-1 to TRBJ1-1, with TRBD1 matching 7 bases. This CDR3 is CASSSPGGSTEAFF. The CDR3, as DNA: TGCGCCAGCAGCTCCCCAGGGGGTAGCACTGAAGCTTTCTTT.